This TCR beta chain was captured in a study of cytomegalovirus exposure and HLA in healthy donors. Study observations and caveats: Certain sequence variants were highly shared and formed a cluster, and this cluster was likely a sequencing artifact. In a later analysis, donors in an Asian-associated ancestry cluster reportedly had fewer N-insertions in productive TCRs than the cohort mean. Cytomegalovirus-associated TCR beta chains were listed, numbering 150 to 200.

Notes on this clone: Antigen: not known.

This PCR relied on a set of 60 Vbeta primers and 13 Jbeta primers. Some clones are missing from TCRdb's copy, which holds only in-frame ones; the method was immunoSEQ multiplex PCR. The sample lists 150,000 to 200,000 clones, 60% to 80% seen once, with 2.2% in the top ten. The V and J ends lost 4 bases and 1 base respectively, with 14 bases between them. Germline CDR1 LNHDA, CDR2 SQIVND (reference sequence). The CDR3 runs 15 residues. Sequencing used PBMCs. V is TRBV19 and J is TRBJ2-7; tentatively, D is TRBD2 (5 bases). The receptor was derived from a man aged 50 to 59 in good health and CMV-seropositive. The CDR3 sequence: CASSRSAGGSYEQYF. DNA of the CDR3: TGTGCCAGTAGTAGGTCCGCGGGTGGGTCCTACGAGCAGTACTTC.